This T cell receptor (beta chain) was sequenced for a study of cytomegalovirus exposure and HLA in healthy donors. The PCR had 60 Vbeta and 13 Jbeta primers. Clones were sequenced by immunoSEQ multiplex PCR, and TCRdb holds only the in-frame ones, with some missing. The sample has about 190,000 clones; more than 60% are singletons. This clone was seen a few times. Its specificity is not known. The CDR3 runs to 15 residues. V lost 2 bases and J lost 5; bases outside the gene matches: 4. Germline V CDR1 and CDR2: SGHRS, YFSETQ. Study-level results: When analyzed later, a missense DCLRE1C variant was found to be linked to TCR beta V- and J-gene trimming.

The chain is built from TRBV5-1 and TRBJ2-3; 11 bases match TRBD2. This receptor was taken from a woman aged 25 to 39 in good health and CMV-seropositive. The sample was PBMCs. This CDR3 is CASSFTSGGLDTQYF. DNA of the CDR3: TGCGCCAGCAGCTTCACTAGCGGGGGCCTAGATACGCAGTATTTT. The full variable domain, in which reference TRBV5-1 and TRBJ2-3 provide the parts outside the CDR3, is KAGVTQTPRYLIKTRGQQVTLSCSPISGHRSVSWYQQTPGQGLQFLFEYFSETQRNKGNFPGRFSGRQFSNSRSEMNVSTLELGDSALYLCASSFTSGGLDTQYFGPGTRLTVL.